Below are 14 T cell receptor beta chains sequenced from a single sample in a study of Tregs in tolerant kidney transplant recipients. This table comes from immunoSEQ multiplex PCR, and its TCRdb copy is limited to in-frame clones, with some not included. The sample includes some 240,000 clones, about 86% of them seen just once. Sequencing was done on a sample of CD4+ T cells from blood. All receptors come from a human donor in good health.

The chain combines TRBV27 with TRBJ1-1, with 7 bases lining up with TRBD1. V shed 6 bases and J 4 bases; nucleotides not matched to a gene: 17. CDR1 and CDR2 from the germline V gene are MNHEY and SMNVEV (reference sequence). CDR3 length: 17 amino acids. CDR3 loop: CASSSAIRQGSSTEAFF. In DNA, the CDR3 is TGTGCCAGCAGCTCGGCGATAAGACAGGGCTCGAGCACTGAAGCTTTCTTT.

The V call is TRBV7-6, the J call TRBJ1-5, with 7 bases lining up with TRBD1. Trimming took 5 bases from V and 7 from J; bases not matched to a gene: 8. CDR3 size: 14 residues. In germline, CDR1 is SGHVS, CDR2 FNYEAQ. Here the CDR3 reads CASSRDRAGQPQHF. DNA of the CDR3: TGTGCCAGCAGCCGCGACAGGGCGGGGCAGCCCCAGCATTTT.

This chain connects TRBV27 to TRBJ2-1; tentative D call: TRBD1 (6 bases). The CDR3 extends over 16 amino acids. CDR1 and CDR2 from the germline V gene are MNHEY and SMNVEV (reference sequence). V dropped 5 bases and J dropped 1 base, with 15 bases sitting between them. The chain's CDR3 is CASSIDRDISYNEQFF. CDR3 sequence (DNA): TGTGCCAGCAGTATAGACCGGGACATATCCTACAATGAGCAGTTCTTC.

This sequence joins TRBV6-4 and TRBJ2-1, with D maybe TRBD2 (6 bases). In germline, CDR1 is MRHNA, CDR2 SNTAGT. The CDR3 has 15 residues. Trimming cost V 2 bases and J 6 bases, with 14 bases left between them. CDR3 nucleotide sequence: TGTGCCAGCAGTGACAGGGGCGGGGAAGGCAATGAGCAGTTCTTC. Its protein is CASSDRGGEGNEQFF.

The chain is built from TRBV6-1 and TRBJ2-2, with a tentative D call TRBD2 (5 bases). CDR3 length: 15 residues. Germline V CDR1 and CDR2: MNHNS, SASEGT. Trimming cost V 7 bases and J 2 bases, with 14 bases left between them. In DNA form, the CDR3 reads TGTGCCAGCAAACGATCAGCGGATAACACCGGGGAGCTGTTTTTT. It is translated as CASKRSADNTGELFF.

The V gene is TRBV6-6, the J gene TRBJ2-5, with a weak D call TRBD2 (6 bases). CDR1 and CDR2 from the germline V gene are MNHNY and SVGAGI (reference sequence). CDR3 size: 11 residues. The V end was cut by 6 bases, the J end by 11 bases, with 13 bases between. The DNA for the CDR3 is TGTGCCAGCAGGAATAGCGGAGAGCAGTACTTC. Translating gives CASRNSGEQYF.

The chain joins TRBV6-5 to TRBJ1-2, with D maybe TRBD1 (6 bases). CDR3 length: 12 residues. CDR1 MNHEY and CDR2 SVGAGI come from the germline V gene. Trimming took off 10 bases at V and 5 bases at J, with 14 bases between the two ends. The DNA for the CDR3 is TGTGCCATCCGCAGGGACACGTATGGCTACACCTTC. It translates to CAIRRDTYGYTF.

The CDR3 region has the DNA TGTGCCAGCCAGACGGGGTCCGCCTACGAGCAGTACTTC. This translates into CASQTGSAYEQYF. The chain joins TRBV7-9 to TRBJ2-7; TRBD2 is a possible D gene (5 bases). The germline V and J ends were trimmed by 8 bases and 2 bases, with 13 bases remaining between them. Germline V lookup: CDR1 SEHNR, CDR2 FQNEAQ (reference sequence). The CDR3 has 13 amino acids. The full variable domain, completed using reference TRBV7-9 and TRBJ2-7, is DTGVSQNPRHKITKRGQNVTFRCDPISEHNRLYWYRQTLGQGPEFLTYFQNEAQLEKSRLLSDRFSAERPKGSFSTLEIQRTEQGDSAMYLCASQTGSAYEQYFGPGTRLTVT.

A few counts support this clone. The CDR3 DNA is TGTGCCAGCAGCTTGGCCTTCTACAGGGAGGCCGCGTCAGGCTACACCTTC. This sequence encodes CASSLAFYREAASGYTF. The chain recombines TRBV5-4 with TRBJ1-2; the D gene is possibly TRBD1 (6 bases). The germline gives CDR1 SGHNT, CDR2 YYREEE (reference sequence). V was cut by 0 bases and J by 8 bases, with 23 bases left in between. The CDR3 runs to 17 residues.

The chain combines TRBV18 with TRBJ2-1; TRBD1 matches 7 bases. The CDR3 consists of 15 residues. Trimming cost V 6 bases and J 0 bases; bases outside gene matches: 5. Germline-derived CDR1 and CDR2 are KGHSH and LQKENI. CDR3 in DNA: TGTGCCAGCTCCCAGGGACAGAGCTCCTACAATGAGCAGTTCTTC. This gives the protein CASSQGQSSYNEQFF.

The rearrangement links TRBV15 to TRBJ2-7, with D hard to call. The V end was cut by 0 bases, the J end by 6 bases, with 12 bases between. The CDR3 is 14 amino acids. The V gene's germline CDR1 is LNHNV and CDR2 YYDKDF (reference sequence). Here the CDR3 reads CATSRDSGAGEQYF. CDR3 coding DNA: TGTGCCACCAGCAGAGATAGTGGAGCCGGCGAGCAGTACTTC.

CDR3 loop: CASTGTGYQETQYF. The CDR3 nucleotides are TGTGCCAGTACCGGGACAGGGTACCAAGAGACCCAGTACTTC. The chain recombines TRBV6-1 with TRBJ2-5; 9 bases fit TRBD1. Trimming cost V 9 bases and J 0 bases; bases outside gene matches: 5. The length of the CDR3 is 14 residues. Germline V gene data show CDR1 as MNHNS and CDR2 as SASEGT.

The V call is TRBV7-2, the J call TRBJ1-1, with unresolved D. The CDR3 is 14 amino acids. The germline CDR1 and CDR2 sequences are SGHTA and FQGNSA. V was clipped by 3 bases and J by 3 bases, with 11 bases between them. The CDR3 spells CASSLGGFYTEAFF. CDR3 nucleotides: TGTGCCAGCAGCTTGGGCGGGTTTTACACTGAAGCTTTCTTT.

Worth noting for this clone: The identical CDR3 is also encoded by other nucleotide sequences in the sample. V is TRBV7-9 and J is TRBJ2-7, with a weak D call TRBD1 (5 bases). The germline gives CDR1 SEHNR, CDR2 FQNEAQ (reference sequence). Trimming cost V 7 bases and J 0 bases, with 22 bases left between them. This CDR3 is built from 17 residues. As DNA, the CDR3 is TGTGCCAGCACCCCGTTGGGGCGCTGGGAAACCTCCTACGAGCAGTACTTC. It encodes CASTPLGRWETSYEQYF.